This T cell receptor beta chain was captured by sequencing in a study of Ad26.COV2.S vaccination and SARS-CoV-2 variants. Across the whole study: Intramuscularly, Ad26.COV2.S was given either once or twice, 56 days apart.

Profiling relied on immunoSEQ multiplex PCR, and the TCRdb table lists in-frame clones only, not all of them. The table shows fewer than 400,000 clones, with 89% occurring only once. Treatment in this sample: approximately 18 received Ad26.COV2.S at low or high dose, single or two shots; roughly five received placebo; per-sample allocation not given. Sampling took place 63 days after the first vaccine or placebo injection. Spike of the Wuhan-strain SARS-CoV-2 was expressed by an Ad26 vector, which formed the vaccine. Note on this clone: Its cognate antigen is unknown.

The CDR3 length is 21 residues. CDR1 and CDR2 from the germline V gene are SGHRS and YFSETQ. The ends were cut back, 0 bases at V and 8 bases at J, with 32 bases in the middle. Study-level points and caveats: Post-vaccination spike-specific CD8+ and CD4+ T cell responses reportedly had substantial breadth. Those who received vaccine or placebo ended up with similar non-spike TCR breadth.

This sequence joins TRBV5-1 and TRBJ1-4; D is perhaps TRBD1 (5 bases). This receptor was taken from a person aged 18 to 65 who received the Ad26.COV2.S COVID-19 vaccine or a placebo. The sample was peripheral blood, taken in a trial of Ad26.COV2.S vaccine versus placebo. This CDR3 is CASSLVLRAVRGALGLEKLFF. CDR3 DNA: TGCGCCAGCAGCTTGGTACTGCGGGCTGTCCGGGGCGCGCTAGGTCTGGAAAAACTGTTTTTT.